One sample yielded the 26 T cell receptor beta chains listed below, sequenced in a study of T cell changes during pregnancy in multiple sclerosis. Produced via immunoSEQ multiplex PCR; TCRdb's table is partial and in-frame only. The sample consists of roughly 26,000 clones, about 88% of them appearing once. The specimen was CD8+ T cells from peripheral blood mononuclear cells, collected in the second trimester of pregnancy. The receptors come from a female donor with multiple sclerosis, enrolled in a pregnancy study.

The chain recombines TRBV27 with TRBJ2-7; D unresolved. The V and J ends lost 4 bases and 6 bases respectively, with 19 bases between them. CDR1 and CDR2 (germline): MNHEY, SMNVEV (reference sequence). This CDR3 spans 15 amino acids. CDR3 loop: CASSSILLPGSEQYF. The CDR3 DNA follows: TGTGCCAGCAGTTCTATACTTCTCCCGGGTTCCGAGCAGTACTTC.

The chain links TRBV5-1 to TRBJ2-7; 8 nucleotides match TRBD1. The CDR3 runs 16 residues. V lost 7 bases, J lost 0 bases, and 12 bases stayed unmatched. The germline V gene has CDR1 SGHRS and CDR2 YFSETQ. CDR3 loop: CASGYGQGLSSYEQYF. In DNA, the CDR3 is TGCGCCAGCGGTTACGGACAGGGCCTAAGCTCCTACGAGCAGTACTTC.

The chain couples TRBV7-2 to TRBJ2-6, with 8 bases lining up with TRBD1. The length of the CDR3 is 18 residues. Germline lookup yields CDR1 SGHTA and CDR2 FQGNSA. With 5 bases clipped from V and 1 base from J, the junction kept 10 bases outside the gene matches. CDR3 sequence (DNA): TGTGCCAGCAGCACCCGACAGGGGTTTAGGTCTGGGGCCAACGTCCTGACTTTC. It specifies CASSTRQGFRSGANVLTF.

The V call is TRBV27, the J call TRBJ1-5; D is ambiguous. This CDR3 comprises 13 residues. Between the trimmed V and J ends, which lost 5 bases and 7 bases, there was a span of 12 bases. CDR1 is MNHEY, CDR2 SMNVEV, per germline (reference sequence). CDR3 sequence: CASSPPAGQPQHF. The CDR3 DNA sequence: TGTGCCAGCAGTCCTCCGGCGGGCCAGCCCCAGCATTTT.

This chain uses TRBV6-1 with TRBJ2-2; D is perhaps TRBD2 (5 bases). This CDR3 region has 12 residues. Between the trimmed V and J ends, which lost 6 bases and 5 bases, there was a span of 7 bases. Germline CDR1 MNHNS, CDR2 SASEGT. CDR3 amino acids: CASSEGTGELFF. Written as DNA, the CDR3 is TGTGCCAGCAGCGAGGGAACCGGGGAGCTGTTTTTT.

This rearrangement joins TRBV6-5 to TRBJ1-3; tentatively, D is TRBD1 (5 bases). The V gene lost 6 bases and the J gene lost 4 bases, with 10 bases spanning the gap. Germline lookup yields CDR1 MNHEY and CDR2 SVGAGI. This CDR3 region has 13 residues. The CDR3 region has the DNA TGTGCCAGCAGCCCAGGGTTCGGAAACACCATATATTTT. It specifies CASSPGFGNTIYF.

The J gene is TRBJ2-1, the V gene TRBV28; TRBD1 agrees at 8 bases. Trimming removed 7 bases from V and 7 bases from J; junction bases left unmatched: 9. The CDR3 has 14 amino acids. Germline V lookup: CDR1 MDHEN, CDR2 SYDVKM. The CDR3 DNA reads TGTGCCAGCATTGGGGACAGGACCTCGAATGAGCAGTTCTTC. It yields the protein CASIGDRTSNEQFF.

The gene calls are TRBV4-1 and TRBJ1-1; 7 bases are a match to TRBD1. V lost 9 bases and J lost 2; bases outside the gene matches: 12. This CDR3 is 15 amino acids long. Per germline, CDR1 MGHRA and CDR2 YSYEKL. The CDR3 DNA sequence: TGCGCCAGTACCGATCTAGGGGGCTCCAACACTGAAGCTTTCTTT. It is translated as CASTDLGGSNTEAFF.

V is TRBV5-5 and J is TRBJ2-1; perhaps TRBD1 as D (5 bases). V gave up 2 bases and J gave up 0 bases, with 9 bases separating them. The CDR3 totals 15 residues. The germline gives CDR1 SGHKS, CDR2 YYEKEE (reference sequence). The CDR3 nucleotides read TGTGCCAGCAGCTTTTACAGGAGCTCCTACAATGAGCAGTTCTTC. It is translated as CASSFYRSSYNEQFF.

The rearrangement links TRBV10-3 to TRBJ2-1; 9 bases are shared with TRBD2. The germline gives CDR1 ENHRY, CDR2 SYGVKD. V lost 10 bases to trimming and J lost 4 bases; unmatched junction nucleotides: 8. This CDR3 spans 14 amino acids. The CDR3 DNA is TGTGCCACCTCGGTAGCGGGAGAGTACAATGAGCAGTTCTTC. Translated, it gives CATSVAGEYNEQFF.

The chain has TRBV5-6 and TRBJ2-5; TRBD2 matches 12 bases. The end of the DNA fits TRBJ2-7 better, so the J call may be wrong. Germline loops: CDR1 SGHDT, CDR2 YYEEEE. The CDR3 loop spans 16 amino acids. The CDR3 sequence is CASSSEGLAGFYEQYF. The CDR3 DNA sequence: TGTGCCAGCAGTTCAGAGGGACTAGCGGGTTTCTACGAGCAGTACTTC.

This clone was seen a handful of times. The V gene is TRBV27, the J gene TRBJ2-1; 12 bases match TRBD2. Germline assignment: CDR1 MNHEY and CDR2 SMNVEV (reference sequence). The CDR3 has 16 residues. The V segment lost 6 bases and the J segment 4 bases; nucleotides outside the gene matches: 7. CDR3 nucleotide sequence: TGTGCCAGCAGGATCGCTAGCGGGAGGGGTTACAATGAGCAGTTCTTC. Translating it yields CASRIASGRGYNEQFF.

The V gene is TRBV11-3, the J gene TRBJ1-1, with 9 bases fitting TRBD1. There are 13 residues in the CDR3. Trimming removed 5 bases from V and 8 bases from J; junction bases left unmatched: 6. The germline V gene has CDR1 SGHNT and CDR2 YENEEA. The CDR3 nucleotides read TGTGCCAGCAGCCAAGGGACAGGGACCGAAGCTTTCTTT. Translation: CASSQGTGTEAFF. Drawing the rest from reference TRBV11-3 and TRBJ1-1, the complete variable domain is EAGVVQSPRYKIIEKKQPVAFWCNPISGHNTLYWYLQNLGQGPELLIRYENEEAVDDSQLPKDRFSAERLKGVDSTLKIQPAELGDSAVYLCASSQGTGTEAFFGQGTRLTVV.

This sequence joins TRBV27 and TRBJ1-5, with D possibly being TRBD1 (5 bases). Per germline, CDR1 MNHEY and CDR2 SMNVEV (reference sequence). With 2 bases removed from V and 2 bases from J, the gap between germline ends came to 7 bases. CDR3 length equals 14 residues. CDR3 residues: CASSLVGGNQPQHF. DNA for the CDR3: TGTGCCAGCAGTTTAGTAGGGGGCAATCAGCCCCAGCATTTT.

The V and J genes are TRBV27 and TRBJ1-2; maybe TRBD1 (6 bases). V was clipped by 0 bases and J by 4 bases, with 15 bases between them. Germline V CDR1 and CDR2: MNHEY, SMNVEV (reference sequence). The CDR3 sequence is 16 residues long. The CDR3 loop reads CASSLSGRQGTYGYTF. For the CDR3, the DNA is TGTGCCAGCAGTTTATCGGGTAGGCAGGGGACCTATGGCTACACCTTC.

The sample holds one count of this clone. In nucleotides, the CDR3 is TGTGCCAGCAGCTTAGAGTTCCGGAGCAAATTCTTC. The encoded protein is CASSLEFRSKFF. This chain links TRBV7-9 with TRBJ2-1; D gene ambiguous. Germline CDR1 and CDR2: SEHNR and FQNEAQ (reference sequence). CDR3 length: 12 amino acids. V was cut by 1 base and J by 16 bases, with 14 bases left in between.

The chain joins TRBV4-3 to TRBJ1-1; perhaps TRBD1 as D (5 bases). V lost 0 bases to trimming and J lost 1 base, with 9 bases between them. The CDR3 spans 15 residues. Germline values: CDR1 LGHNA, CDR2 YSLEER. This chain's CDR3 is CASSQDQGRNTEAFF. The CDR3 DNA reads TGCGCCAGCAGCCAAGATCAGGGCAGGAACACTGAAGCTTTCTTT.

This clone was detected once. The chain employs TRBV28 and TRBJ1-4, with TRBD1 matching 10 bases. The V segment lost 3 bases and the J segment 7 bases; nucleotides outside the gene matches: 8. There are 16 residues in the CDR3. Per the germline V gene, CDR1 is MDHEN and CDR2 is SYDVKM. DNA of the CDR3: TGTGCCAGCAGTTTCACCGGGACAGGGGAAGCTGAAAAACTGTTTTTT. It codes for CASSFTGTGEAEKLFF.

The genes are TRBV9 and TRBJ1-2; D possibly corresponds to TRBD1 (6 bases). CDR1 and CDR2 from the germline V gene are SGDLS and YYNGEE. The CDR3 contains 14 residues. V was cut by 0 bases and J by 2 bases, with 8 bases left in between. The CDR3 region is CASSVGGGNYGYTF. The CDR3 DNA sequence: TGTGCCAGCAGCGTAGGGGGGGGCAACTATGGCTACACCTTC.

The CDR3 spells CASSPEIGQGPPQLGYTF. The DNA of the CDR3 is TGTGCCAGCTCACCCGAGATCGGGCAGGGGCCCCCCCAATTGGGCTACACCTTC. The rearrangement links TRBV18 to TRBJ1-2; a weak D match, TRBD1 (6 bases). The CDR3 runs 18 residues. V gave up 3 bases and J gave up 8 bases, with 28 bases separating them. The V gene's germline CDR1 is KGHSH and CDR2 LQKENI.

The chain links TRBV28 to TRBJ2-3; 11 bases agree with TRBD1. J gave up 3 bases and V 4 bases, and 6 bases lay outside the gene matches. The V gene's germline CDR1 is MDHEN and CDR2 SYDVKM. This CDR3 comprises 16 residues. CDR3 sequence: CASSSGDRGSTDTQYF. The CDR3 region has the DNA TGTGCCAGCAGTTCGGGGGACAGGGGGTCTACAGATACGCAGTATTTT.

The chain is built from TRBV4-2 and TRBJ2-3, with 12 bases that match TRBD2. There are 20 residues in the CDR3. V lost 0 bases and J lost 0; bases outside the gene matches: 10. CDR1 and CDR2 (germline): LGHNA, YNFKEQ. CDR3 in amino acids: CASSQDRALAGGSSTDTQYF. For the CDR3, the DNA is TGTGCCAGCAGCCAAGATCGGGCACTAGCGGGAGGTTCTAGCACAGATACGCAGTATTTT.

The chain is built from TRBV27 and TRBJ2-7, with TRBD2 matching over 12 bases. V lost 4 bases and J lost 3; bases outside the gene matches: 1. Germline V gives CDR1 MNHEY, CDR2 SMNVEV (reference sequence). The CDR3 sequence is 14 residues long. CDR3 nucleotide sequence: TGTGCCAGCAGTTCGGGACTAGCGGGCTACGAGCAGTACTTC. Amino acids: CASSSGLAGYEQYF.

J is TRBJ1-1 and V is TRBV15; 7 nucleotides align to TRBD1. Looked up from germline, CDR1 is LNHNV and CDR2 is YYDKDF (reference sequence). V lost 1 base to trimming and J lost 1 base; unmatched junction nucleotides: 3. CDR3 length: 15 amino acids. CDR3 in DNA: TGTGCCACCAGCAGAGTTGGGACAGCGAACACTGAAGCTTTCTTT. This codes for CATSRVGTANTEAFF.

The chain carries TRBV5-4 and TRBJ2-3; 9 positions match TRBD2. V shed 7 bases, J shed 6 bases, and the junction held 18 bases outside the gene matches. The germline CDR1 and CDR2 sequences are SGHNT and YYREEE (reference sequence). This CDR3 is built from 17 residues. The CDR3 reads CASDIDGDGSGSDTQYF. For the CDR3, the DNA is TGTGCCAGCGATATTGATGGAGATGGTAGCGGGAGTGATACGCAGTATTTT. Filled out from reference TRBV5-4 and TRBJ2-3, the complete variable domain reads ETGVTQSPTHLIKTRGQQVTLRCSSQSGHNTVSWYQQALGQGPQFIFQYYREEENGRGNFPPRFSGLQFPNYSSELNVNALELDDSALYLCASDIDGDGSGSDTQYFGPGTRLTVL.

This chain uses TRBV9 with TRBJ2-1; D is possibly TRBD1 (6 bases). The CDR3 consists of 15 residues. Trimming cost V 6 bases and J 7 bases, with 20 bases left between them. Germline CDR1 SGDLS, CDR2 YYNGEE. The CDR3: CASTRGSGVGNEQFF. In DNA, the CDR3 is TGTGCCAGCACTAGGGGGAGCGGAGTAGGAAATGAGCAGTTCTTC.